This T cell receptor (beta chain) was identified during a study of post-analysis software for immune sequencing data. The germline V gene has CDR1 SGHNT and CDR2 YENEEA. Trimming removed 5 bases from V and 0 bases from J, with 16 bases in between. The CDR3 totals 16 residues. Study-level points and caveats: Patients used about five TRBV segments, including TRBV5-6, TRBV5-1 and TRBV20-1, more often than controls.

Sequencing libraries made from TCR beta cDNA carried unique molecular identifiers. TCRdb fed the PCR reads into MiXCR, producing one record per CDR3 protein. The sample consists of hundreds of thousands of distinct CDR3 sequences, roughly a third of them appearing once. This clonotype has only a few counts. The target antigen is unknown. This TCR derives from a girl aged 10 to 17 with multiple sclerosis. The sample taken for sequencing was blood. The chain uses TRBV11-3 and TRBJ1-1; perhaps TRBD1 as D (5 bases). Here the CDR3 reads CASSPRDRRVNTEAFF. The CDR3 DNA sequence: TGTGCCAGCAGCCCGCGTGATCGCAGGGTGAACACTGAAGCTTTCTTT.